Below, 25 T cell receptor beta chains from the same sample are listed, as sequenced in a study of CD8 T cells in ankylosing spondylitis. MiXCR, applied by TCRdb to the 5' RACE reads, yields one record per CDR3 protein. The table shows 200,000 to 300,000 distinct CDR3 sequences, with around a tenth occurring only once. The sample taken for sequencing was blood, either unsorted or a sorted T cell fraction (not recorded which). The receptors originated from a male donor with ankylosing spondylitis or in good health (not recorded which).

This clonotype occurred many times. The DNA for the CDR3 is TGCAGTGCTAGTGGCCTTGGCGGGCGGCACAATGAGCAGTTCTTC. Protein sequence: CSASGLGGRHNEQFF. The chain joins TRBV20-1 to TRBJ2-1; perhaps TRBD2 as D (5 bases). The CDR3 has 15 residues. In germline, CDR1 is DFQATT, CDR2 SNEGSKA (reference sequence). Trimming cost V 3 bases and J 5 bases, with 17 bases left between them.

This clonotype occurred a few times. The chain recombines TRBV5-5 with TRBJ2-7; 10 bases align to TRBD2. Germline V gene lookup returns CDR1 SGHKS and CDR2 YYEKEE (reference sequence). The CDR3 consists of 16 residues. V was clipped by 1 base and J by 2 bases; unmatched bases: 6. CDR3 sequence (DNA): TGTGCCAGCAGCTTGTTTCGGACTAGCGGTCCCTACGAGCAGTACTTC. This sequence encodes CASSLFRTSGPYEQYF.

The chain carries TRBV5-1 and TRBJ1-1, with TRBD1 as a possible D gene (5 bases). Deletions cut 4 bases from V and 2 bases from J, with 12 bases between. This CDR3 has 14 amino acids. Germline assignment: CDR1 SGHRS and CDR2 YFSETQ. The CDR3 loop is CASSVGAANTEAFF. The CDR3 DNA reads as TGCGCCAGCAGCGTCGGGGCAGCCAACACTGAAGCTTTCTTT.

This clonotype was picked up many times. The rearrangement links TRBV5-1 to TRBJ2-1; 7 bases agree with TRBD2. The CDR3 is 13 amino acids. Per germline, CDR1 SGHRS and CDR2 YFSETQ. V lost 2 bases to trimming and J lost 6 bases; unmatched junction nucleotides: 2. CDR3 coding DNA: TGCGCCAGCAGCTTAAGCGGGATCAATGAGCAGTTCTTC. Translating it yields CASSLSGINEQFF.

This clonotype was observed many times. The rearrangement joins TRBV5-1 to TRBJ2-1, with D possibly being TRBD1 (5 bases). V was shortened by 4 bases and J by 4 bases, with 15 bases between the two germline ends. Germline assignment: CDR1 SGHRS and CDR2 YFSETQ. The CDR3 totals 15 residues. CDR3 residues: CASSVTVLNYNEQFF. DNA of the CDR3: TGCGCCAGCAGCGTGACAGTTTTGAATTACAATGAGCAGTTCTTC.

This clonotype was seen repeatedly, ten times or more. The chain combines TRBV27 with TRBJ1-5; 10 bases line up with TRBD1. Germline V gene lookup returns CDR1 MNHEY and CDR2 SMNVEV (reference sequence). The V gene end was trimmed by 6 bases and the J gene end by 4 bases; junction bases not matched to a gene: 6. CDR3 length equals 15 residues. CDR3 in amino acids: CASSWGQGRNQPQHF. The CDR3 DNA follows: TGTGCCAGCAGCTGGGGACAGGGGAGGAATCAGCCCCAGCATTTT.

Ten or more counts support this clonotype. The J gene is TRBJ1-4, the V gene TRBV6-1; 9 bases are a match to TRBD1. The CDR3 length is 15 residues. Germline CDR1 reads MNHNS; CDR2 reads SASEGT. V lost 6 bases to trimming and J lost 7 bases; unmatched junction nucleotides: 9. The CDR3 region has the DNA TGTGCCAGCAGAAACCGGGACAGGGCTAGTGAAAAACTGTTTTTT. Its protein is CASRNRDRASEKLFF.

This chain uses TRBV20-1 with TRBJ2-7, with 9 bases aligning to TRBD2. J lost 2 bases, V lost 0 bases, and 5 bases had no gene match. Germline V CDR1 and CDR2: DFQATT, SNEGSKA (reference sequence). The CDR3 runs to 15 residues. The CDR3 loop is CSARDMRGGPYEQYF. CDR3 sequence (DNA): TGCAGTGCTAGAGATATGCGGGGGGGCCCCTACGAGCAGTACTTC.

In its sample, this clonotype was seen many times. The DNA for the CDR3 is TGTGCCAGCAGCCATCGACAGGGAAGCACCGGGGAGCTGTTTTTT. The encoded protein is CASSHRQGSTGELFF. This sequence joins TRBV7-8 and TRBJ2-2, with 7 bases aligning to TRBD1. This CDR3 spans 15 amino acids. The germline gives CDR1 SGHVS, CDR2 FQNEAQ. The trim removed 5 bases at V and 4 bases at J, leaving 7 bases unmatched.

This clonotype has just a few counts. J is TRBJ2-3 and V is TRBV7-7, with D possibly being TRBD1 (7 bases). The CDR3 is 18 residues long. V lost 5 bases, J lost 1 base, and 22 bases lay in between. Germline CDR1 is SSHAT and CDR2 is FNYEAQ (reference sequence). In DNA form, the CDR3 reads TGTGCCAGCAGCGGGGCCCCAGGGGGGATCCTCGGCACAGATACGCAGTATTTT. Its protein product is CASSGAPGGILGTDTQYF.

The genes are TRBV7-2 and TRBJ2-3; D not resolved. Trimming removed 5 bases at V and 6 bases at J, with 12 bases between. The CDR3 sequence is 13 residues long. Germline V CDR1 and CDR2: SGHTA, FQGNSA. Written as DNA, the CDR3 is TGTGCCAGCAGCCGTTCTAGGTTGGATACGCAGTATTTT. This sequence encodes CASSRSRLDTQYF.

This clonotype was recorded many times. This CDR3 reads CASSQDPGTGQPQHF. The CDR3 DNA is TGCGCCAGCAGCCAAGACCCCGGGACAGGACAGCCCCAGCATTTT. This rearrangement joins TRBV4-1 to TRBJ1-5; 8 bases fit TRBD1. Per the germline V gene, CDR1 is MGHRA and CDR2 is YSYEKL. This CDR3 contains 15 residues. Unmatched junction bases numbered 5, after V lost 0 bases and J lost 7 bases.

This clonotype was observed at least ten times. The V and J genes are TRBV5-5 and TRBJ2-1, with D tentatively TRBD1 or TRBD2 (5 bases each). The CDR3 consists of 15 residues. V was trimmed by 4 bases and J by 8 bases, leaving 19 bases between them. Looked up from germline, CDR1 is SGHKS and CDR2 is YYEKEE (reference sequence). The CDR3 DNA is TGTGCCAGCAGCCCACCCCGAGGGGATGATGATGAGCAGTTCTTC. Translated, it gives CASSPPRGDDDEQFF.

This clonotype has a count of ten or more. J is TRBJ1-1 and V is TRBV20-1, with TRBD1 matching 9 bases. Trimming cost V 4 bases and J 9 bases; bases outside gene matches: 12. The germline CDR1 and CDR2 sequences are DFQATT and SNEGSKA (reference sequence). The CDR3 spans 14 residues. CDR3 sequence (DNA): TGCAGTGCTAACCCCGGGACAGGGACGGAGAAAGCTTTCTTT. Its translation is CSANPGTGTEKAFF.

This clonotype was counted only a few times. The chain couples TRBV7-9 to TRBJ2-7, with D maybe TRBD2 (6 bases). There are 12 residues in the CDR3. CDR1 is SEHNR, CDR2 FQNEAQ, per germline (reference sequence). The V end was cut by 5 bases, the J end by 3 bases, with 8 bases between. CDR3 nucleotides: TGTGCCAGCAGCGATAGCGGCTACGAGCAGTACTTC. It encodes CASSDSGYEQYF.

The chain's CDR3 is CASSDRGSYEQYF. CDR3 coding DNA: TGTGCCAGCAGTGACCGGGGATCCTACGAGCAGTACTTC. The chain links TRBV2 to TRBJ2-7, with D possibly matching TRBD2 (5 bases). This CDR3 contains 13 residues. Germline V CDR1 and CDR2: SNHLY, FYNNEI. V shed 3 bases and J shed 1 base, with 7 bases lying between them.

This clonotype was seen a few times. The chain carries TRBV7-3 and TRBJ2-3; TRBD2 aligns across 11 bases. The junction had 5 bases not matched to a gene; V was cut back by 5 bases and J by 1 base. From germline, CDR1 is SGHTA and CDR2 FQGTGA. The CDR3 length is 16 residues. CDR3 nucleotides: TGTGCCAGCAGCCCCGTAGCGGGAGGGGGCACAGATACGCAGTATTTT. It specifies CASSPVAGGGTDTQYF.

The sample holds many counts of this clonotype. The rearrangement uses TRBV12-3 or TRBV12-4 and TRBJ2-7; D gene unclear. The V gene lost 5 bases and the J gene lost 6 bases, with 14 bases spanning the gap. This CDR3 has 13 residues. The CDR3 region has the DNA TGTGCCAGCAGTCTCATCAAGGGTTCCGAGCAGTACTTC. It specifies CASSLIKGSEQYF.

This clonotype was observed at least ten times. The gene calls are TRBV24-1 and TRBJ2-2, with 8 bases aligning to TRBD2. The CDR3 covers 20 residues. Germline V lookup: CDR1 KGHDR, CDR2 SFDVKD. V gave up 5 bases and J gave up 6 bases; unmatched junction bases: 22. The CDR3 sequence is CATSARPRGSGRRGPGELFF. The CDR3 bases are TGTGCCACCAGTGCTCGCCCTAGGGGAAGCGGGAGACGCGGGCCCGGGGAGCTGTTTTTT.

This clonotype was recorded at least ten times. The J gene is TRBJ2-1, the V gene TRBV12-3 or TRBV12-4; 11 bases align to TRBD2. The ends lost 6 bases at V and 0 bases at J; junction bases unmatched: 4. The CDR3 covers 16 residues. CDR3 region: CASRGTSGPSYNEQFF. For the CDR3, the DNA is TGTGCCAGCAGGGGGACTAGCGGACCCTCCTACAATGAGCAGTTCTTC.

This clonotype was counted between two and nine times. This chain connects TRBV29-1 to TRBJ2-7, with D hard to call. The CDR3 covers 12 residues. In germline, CDR1 is SQVTM, CDR2 ANQGSEA. Between the trimmed V and J ends, which lost 0 bases and 9 bases, there was a span of 12 bases. CDR3 in DNA: TGCAGCGTTGAAGATCGAGCCGGCGGGCAGTACTTC. This translates into CSVEDRAGGQYF.

The chain uses TRBV18 and TRBJ2-1; 9 bases are shared with TRBD2. The germline V gene has CDR1 KGHSH and CDR2 LQKENI. V dropped 1 base and J dropped 10; count of bases not matched to a gene: 8. This CDR3 region has 15 residues. CDR3 protein: CASSPQAGGPGEQFF. For the CDR3, the DNA is TGTGCCAGCTCACCACAGGCGGGAGGGCCCGGAGAGCAGTTCTTC.

The chain employs TRBV9 and TRBJ1-6, with a tentative D call TRBD1 (6 bases). The germline CDR1 and CDR2 sequences are SGDLS and YYNGEE. Trimming shortened V by 5 bases and J by 5 bases, and 17 bases separated the two germline ends. This CDR3 is 16 amino acids long. DNA for the CDR3: TGTGCCAGCAGTCGACGAGGACAGCAAGATAATTCACCCCTCCACTTT. This encodes CASSRRGQQDNSPLHF.

This chain uses TRBV5-1 with TRBJ2-7; TRBD1 aligns across 9 bases. This CDR3 comprises 15 residues. Germline assignment: CDR1 SGHRS and CDR2 YFSETQ. The V and J ends lost 2 bases and 4 bases, in that order; junction bases with no gene match: 7. As DNA, the CDR3 is TGCGCCAGCAGCTTACAACAGGGGGCCAAGTACGAGCAGTACTTC. Its protein is CASSLQQGAKYEQYF.

In this sample, this clonotype turned up many times. The chain recombines TRBV5-1 with TRBJ1-1; D may be TRBD1 (6 bases). Germline-derived CDR1 and CDR2 are SGHRS and YFSETQ. Deletions cut 3 bases from V and 4 bases from J, with 13 bases between. The CDR3 has 14 residues. CDR3 DNA: TGCGCCAGCAGCTCCTACAGGGACGGCACTGAAGCTTTCTTT. This gives the protein CASSSYRDGTEAFF. The full variable domain, its missing parts supplied by reference TRBV5-1 and TRBJ1-1, is KAGVTQTPRYLIKTRGQQVTLSCSPISGHRSVSWYQQTPGQGLQFLFEYFSETQRNKGNFPGRFSGRQFSNSRSEMNVSTLELGDSALYLCASSSYRDGTEAFFGQGTRLTVV.